The 23 T cell receptor beta chains reported below all come from one sample, sequenced in a study of glioma-infiltrating T cells. Amplification of TCR alpha and beta CDR3 regions from RNA used iRepertoire nested multiplex PCR. TCRdb itself ran the multiplex PCR reads through MiXCR, one entry per CDR3 protein. The sample gives about 89,000 distinct CDR3 sequences, approximately 22% of which show up once; about 6.7% is in the top ten. The sequenced sample was glioma tissue, nonneoplastic brain tissue, or PBMCs (not recorded which). These receptors all come from a human donor with low-grade glioma or glioblastoma, undergoing nonglioma brain surgery, or in good health (not recorded which).

This clonotype was counted ten times or more. The V gene is TRBV6-6, the J gene TRBJ2-3, with 11 positions matching TRBD2. Germline V CDR1 and CDR2: MNHNY, SVGAGI (reference sequence). The J segment lost 0 bases and the V segment lost 0 bases, leaving 8 bases of the junction unmatched. CDR3 size: 19 residues. The CDR3 spells CASSYSARLAGTSTDTQYF. For the CDR3, the DNA is TGTGCCAGCAGTTACTCTGCCCGACTAGCGGGAACTAGCACAGATACGCAGTATTTT.

V usage is TRBV12-3 or TRBV12-4 and J usage is TRBJ1-2, with a tentative D call TRBD1 (6 bases). This CDR3 region has 13 residues. The ends were cut back, 6 bases at V and 8 bases at J, with 16 bases in the middle. This CDR3 is CASRHRERGGYTF. CDR3 DNA: TGTGCCAGCAGACACAGGGAGCGAGGGGGCTACACCTTC.

This clonotype was found many times. The chain carries TRBV6-1 and TRBJ2-7; the D is unclear. The CDR3 totals 11 residues. Germline-derived CDR1 and CDR2 are MNHNS and SASEGT. Trimming cost V 1 base and J 12 bases, with 10 bases left between them. CDR3 bases: TGTGCCAGCAGTGAAGAACGGTACCGGTACTTC. Its protein product is CASSEERYRYF.

With respect to this clonotype: A read error may be the cause here, since a much bigger clone is one base away. This rearrangement joins TRBV10-2 to TRBJ2-5; 10 nucleotides agree with TRBD2. The CDR3 loop spans 14 amino acids. Germline-derived CDR1 and CDR2 are WSHSY and SAAADI. The CDR3 DNA reads as TGCGCCAGCGGGAGCGGGGGGGCCGGGGAGATCCAGTACTTC. Encoded protein: CASGSGGAGEIQYF.

This clonotype was detected ten times or more. V and J are TRBV18 and TRBJ1-1; no clear D gene. Germline V gene sequence: CDR1 KGHSH, CDR2 LQKENI. This CDR3 has 14 amino acids. Between the trimmed V and J ends, which lost 2 bases and 0 bases, there was a span of 7 bases. CDR3 in amino acids: CASSPISMNTEAFF. In DNA form, the CDR3 reads TGTGCCAGCTCACCAATCTCTATGAACACTGAAGCTTTCTTT.

This clonotype was counted at least ten times. V is TRBV6-2 or TRBV6-3 and J is TRBJ1-6; maybe TRBD1 (5 bases). The CDR3 has 15 residues. Germline CDR1 reads MNHEY; CDR2 reads SVGEGT. Trimming pared 6 bases from V and 5 bases from J, leaving 14 bases between. CDR3 nucleotides: TGTGCCAGCAGCTCTATGGGGCGGAATAATTCACCCCTCCACTTT. Encoded protein: CASSSMGRNNSPLHF.

In its sample, this clonotype was seen many times. CDR3: CSARAAAGYEQYF. The CDR3 DNA reads as TGCAGTGCCAGGGCGGCGGCCGGCTACGAGCAGTACTTC. The genes are TRBV20-1 and TRBJ2-7; weak D call: TRBD1 (5 bases). The germline V and J ends were trimmed by 6 bases and 3 bases, with 15 bases remaining between them. From germline, CDR1 is DFQATT and CDR2 SNEGSKA (reference sequence). The CDR3 is 13 residues long.

Comment on this clonotype: At one end the junction does not follow the germline gene, possibly because of a read error. The rearrangement uses TRBV27 and TRBJ1-3; perhaps TRBD1 as D (5 bases). The CDR3 loop spans 15 amino acids. Germline V gives CDR1 MNHEY, CDR2 SMNVEV (reference sequence). CDR3 amino acids: CASSRDPSSENTIYF. As DNA, the CDR3 is TGTGCCAGCAGTAGGGACCCAAGCTCTGAAAACACCATATATTTT.

This clonotype was observed many times. This sequence joins TRBV7-2 and TRBJ2-7, with 9 positions matching TRBD1. This CDR3 spans 14 amino acids. J was trimmed by 6 bases and V by 5 bases; bases with no gene match: 8. Germline V CDR1 and CDR2: SGHTA, FQGNSA. The CDR3 here is CASSTNRGHLEQYF. In DNA form, the CDR3 reads TGTGCCAGCAGCACAAACAGGGGGCATCTCGAGCAGTACTTC. The entire variable domain, with the rest obtained from reference TRBV7-2 and TRBJ2-7, is as follows: GAGVSQSPSNKVTEKGKDVELRCDPISGHTALYWYRQSLGQGLEFLIYFQGNSAPDKSGLPSDRFSAERTGGSVSTLTIQRTQQEDSAVYLCASSTNRGHLEQYFGPGTRLTVT.

This clonotype appeared many times. This rearrangement joins TRBV19 to TRBJ1-6, with a possible D match to TRBD1 (6 bases). Germline CDR1 reads LNHDA; CDR2 reads SQIVND (reference sequence). The CDR3 is 13 amino acids. Trimming took 5 bases from V and 12 from J, leaving 14 bases between them. The DNA of the CDR3 is TGTGCCAGTAGTCCGAGACAGGATCGACCCCTCCACTTT. Protein: CASSPRQDRPLHF.

This clonotype turned up a few times. The chain links TRBV11-2 to TRBJ2-1; 9 nucleotides agree with TRBD2. There are 16 residues in the CDR3. CDR1 is SGHAT and CDR2 is FQNNGV in the germline V gene. V trimming: 5 bases; J trimming: 4 bases; junction bases outside the gene matches: 9. The DNA for the CDR3 is TGTGCCAGCAGCCAACCTAGCGGGATCGGATACAATGAGCAGTTCTTC. Translation: CASSQPSGIGYNEQFF.

This clonotype was counted at least ten times. The gene calls are TRBV2 and TRBJ1-2, with D hard to call. Germline CDR1 SNHLY, CDR2 FYNNEI. The CDR3 is made up of 13 amino acids. Trimming pared 5 bases from V and 4 bases from J, leaving 11 bases between. In DNA, the CDR3 is TGTGCCAGCAGTTCCACAGTCGGCTATGGCTACACCTTC. Translated, it gives CASSSTVGYGYTF.

This sequence joins TRBV19 and TRBJ1-6; 7 bases line up with TRBD1. The CDR3 spans 15 residues. The ends lost 5 bases at V and 2 bases at J; junction bases unmatched: 3. Germline lookup yields CDR1 LNHDA and CDR2 SQIVND (reference sequence). This chain's CDR3 is CASSRGTAYNSPLHF. The CDR3 DNA reads TGTGCCAGTAGTCGAGGGACAGCCTATAATTCACCCCTCCACTTT. Full variable domain (missing parts from reference TRBV19 and TRBJ1-6): DGGITQSPKYLFRKEGQNVTLSCEQNLNHDAMYWYRQDPGQGLRLIYYSQIVNDFQKGDIAEGYSVSREKKESFPLTVTSAQKNPTAFYLCASSRGTAYNSPLHFGNGTRLTVT.

This clonotype has a count of ten or more. The CDR3 DNA is TGTGCCAGCAGTTTCCTGACATATGGCTACACCTTC. Translated: CASSFLTYGYTF. The chain uses TRBV28 and TRBJ1-2, with D hard to call. The CDR3 is 12 amino acids. Germline V CDR1 and CDR2: MDHEN, SYDVKM. Trimming shortened V by 3 bases and J by 5 bases, and 7 bases separated the two germline ends.

This clonotype occurred many times. This chain uses TRBV5-1 with TRBJ2-5, with TRBD2 matching 9 bases. Per the germline V gene, CDR1 is SGHRS and CDR2 is YFSETQ. V was pared by 0 bases and J by 2 bases, with 8 bases of the junction left unmatched. The CDR3 extends over 17 amino acids. CDR3 sequence reads: CASSLGLLAGTQETQYF. CDR3 nucleotide sequence: TGCGCCAGCAGCTTGGGCCTGCTAGCGGGGACACAAGAGACCCAGTACTTC.

Ten or more counts support this clonotype. J is TRBJ1-5 and V is TRBV5-5, with TRBD1 matching 9 bases. The V gene end was trimmed by 3 bases and the J gene end by 7 bases; junction bases not matched to a gene: 8. CDR3 size: 15 residues. Germline CDR1 SGHKS, CDR2 YYEKEE (reference sequence). The CDR3 DNA reads TGTGCCAGCAGCTCCCAGGGACAGGGTATCCAGCCCCAGCATTTT. As protein: CASSSQGQGIQPQHF.

Details on this clonotype: Since a much larger clone is just one base distant, this may be a read error. The V and J genes are TRBV7-2 and TRBJ2-2; 7 nucleotides agree with TRBD2. V lost 2 bases, J lost 5 bases, and 17 bases stayed unmatched. CDR3 size: 19 residues. Per germline, CDR1 SGHTA and CDR2 FQGNSA. The CDR3 DNA reads as TGTGCCAGCAGCTTAATGGGGGGAGCGGGAAGGAGGAGGACCGGGGAGCTGTTTTTT. This translates into CASSLMGGAGRRRTGELFF. Filled out from reference TRBV7-2 and TRBJ2-2, the complete variable domain reads GAGVSQSPSNKVTEKGKDVELRCDPISGHTALYWYRQSLGQGLEFLIYFQGNSAPDKSGLPSDRFSAERTGGSVSTLTIQRTQQEDSAVYLCASSLMGGAGRRRTGELFFGEGSRLTVL.

This clonotype was counted at least ten times. The chain joins TRBV4-2 to TRBJ2-7; D not resolved. Trimming took 1 base from V and 6 from J, leaving 7 bases between them. This CDR3 spans 12 amino acids. CDR1 and CDR2 (germline): LGHNA, YNFKEQ. The CDR3 spells CASSQGGFEQYF. CDR3 coding DNA: TGTGCCAGCAGCCAAGGGGGTTTCGAGCAGTACTTC.

This clonotype was detected many times. The genes are TRBV2 and TRBJ2-2, with D possibly being TRBD2 (5 bases). The V end was cut by 6 bases, the J end by 0 bases, with 11 bases between. The CDR3 runs 15 residues. Looked up from germline, CDR1 is SNHLY and CDR2 is FYNNEI. The CDR3 reads CASSVERSNTGELFF. The CDR3 DNA sequence: TGTGCCAGCAGCGTTGAGCGGTCGAACACCGGGGAGCTGTTTTTT.

Details on this clonotype: This sequence may be a read error, since a much larger clone differs from it by one base. This CDR3 is missing its conserved last phenylalanine or tryptophan, likely due to a read error. The DNA is omitted, as the CDR3 cannot be located on it reliably, and the CDR3 follows TCRdb's listing. The chain joins TRBV2 to TRBJ1-2. The CDR3 spans 12 residues, counting both ends. Germline V gives CDR1 SNHLY, CDR2 FYNNEI. The CDR3 is CASSESGPRSEL.

Many counts were recorded for this clonotype. The chain recombines TRBV6-1 with TRBJ1-6; D call uncertain. Trimming cost V 6 bases and J 0 bases, with 9 bases left between them. In germline, CDR1 is MNHNS, CDR2 SASEGT. This CDR3 contains 15 residues. CDR3 nucleotides: TGTGCCAGCAGCTCCTTGAGCTCCTATAATTCACCCCTCCACTTT. Protein sequence: CASSSLSSYNSPLHF.

This clonotype was found many times. This sequence joins TRBV5-4 and TRBJ1-1; D is undetermined. The CDR3 runs to 14 residues. CDR1 is SGHNT, CDR2 YYREEE, per germline (reference sequence). The ends were cut back, 0 bases at V and 2 bases at J, with 8 bases in the middle. The CDR3: CASSLERINTEAFF. In DNA, the CDR3 is TGTGCCAGCAGCTTGGAGCGGATTAACACTGAAGCTTTCTTT.

This clonotype was observed at least ten times. The chain recombines TRBV18 with TRBJ1-3; 7 nucleotides agree with TRBD1. Germline V gene sequence: CDR1 KGHSH, CDR2 LQKENI. The CDR3 covers 16 residues. V shed 4 bases and J 2 bases; nucleotides not matched to a gene: 8. In DNA, the CDR3 is TGTGCCAGCTCACGAGACCCAGGGGGAGCTGGAAACACCATATATTTT. Protein product: CASSRDPGGAGNTIYF.